Sequencing of this TCR beta chain was carried out in a study of siplizumab effects on memory and regulatory T cells. General study findings and limits: Siplizumab significantly decreased alloreactive sequences from unstimulated CD4+ memory cells.

Only in-frame clones appear in the TCRdb table, and some are missing; sequencing was by immunoSEQ multiplex PCR. The sample includes approximately 94,000 clones, 93% of them seen just once. A remark on this clone: Its antigen is currently unknown.

In germline, CDR1 is GTSNPN, CDR2 SVGIG (reference sequence). The CDR3 totals 15 residues. V gave up 2 bases and J gave up 7 bases, with 20 bases separating them. The V and J genes are TRBV30 and TRBJ1-2; D unclear. Specimen: CD8+ T cells sorted from blood. This clonotype originated in a human donor in good health. The CDR3 nucleotides are TGTGCCTGGAGTTACTCCGTGGGGAGGGTCCGTGGCTACACCTTC. Residues: CAWSYSVGRVRGYTF.